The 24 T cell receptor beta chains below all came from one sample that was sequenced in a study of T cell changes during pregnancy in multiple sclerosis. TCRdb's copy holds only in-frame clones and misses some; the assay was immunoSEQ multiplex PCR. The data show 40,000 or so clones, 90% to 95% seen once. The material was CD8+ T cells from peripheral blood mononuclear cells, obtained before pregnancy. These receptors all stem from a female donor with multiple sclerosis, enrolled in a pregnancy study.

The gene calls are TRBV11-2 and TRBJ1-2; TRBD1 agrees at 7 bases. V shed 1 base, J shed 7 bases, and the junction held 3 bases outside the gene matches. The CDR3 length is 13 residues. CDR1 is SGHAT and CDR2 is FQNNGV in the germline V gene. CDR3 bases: TGTGCCAGCAGCTTAGGAGGGGGCGGTGGCTACACCTTC. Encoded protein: CASSLGGGGGYTF.

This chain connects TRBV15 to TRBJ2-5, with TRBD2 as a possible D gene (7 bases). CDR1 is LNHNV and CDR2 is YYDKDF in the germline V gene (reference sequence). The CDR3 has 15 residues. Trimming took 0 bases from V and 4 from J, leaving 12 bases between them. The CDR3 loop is CATSREGEGGETQYF. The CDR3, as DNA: TGTGCCACCAGCAGAGAGGGGGAGGGGGGAGAGACCCAGTACTTC.

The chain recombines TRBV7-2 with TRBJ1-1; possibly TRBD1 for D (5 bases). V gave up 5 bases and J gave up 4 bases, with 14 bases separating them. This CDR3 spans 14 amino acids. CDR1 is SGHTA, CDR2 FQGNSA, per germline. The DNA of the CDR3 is TGTGCCAGCAGCCAGACAGTGAAGGGCACTGAAGCTTTCTTT. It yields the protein CASSQTVKGTEAFF.

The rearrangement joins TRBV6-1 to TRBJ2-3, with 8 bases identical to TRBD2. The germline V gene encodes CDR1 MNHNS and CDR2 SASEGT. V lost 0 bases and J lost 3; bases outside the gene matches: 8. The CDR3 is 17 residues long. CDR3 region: CASSEAPGGGTTDTQYF. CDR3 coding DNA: TGTGCCAGCAGTGAAGCCCCGGGGGGGGGTACTACAGATACGCAGTATTTT.

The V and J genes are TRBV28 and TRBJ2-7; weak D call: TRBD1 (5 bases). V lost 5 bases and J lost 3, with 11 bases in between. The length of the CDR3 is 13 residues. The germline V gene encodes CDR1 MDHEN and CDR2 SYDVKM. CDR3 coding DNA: TGTGCCAGCAGTCCCCCGACAGACTACGAGCAGTACTTC. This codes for CASSPPTDYEQYF.

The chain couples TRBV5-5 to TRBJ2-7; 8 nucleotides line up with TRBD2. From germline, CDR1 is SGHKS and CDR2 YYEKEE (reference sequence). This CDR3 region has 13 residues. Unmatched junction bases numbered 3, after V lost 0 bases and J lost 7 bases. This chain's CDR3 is CASSLGLAREQYF. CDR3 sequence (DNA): TGTGCCAGCAGCTTGGGACTAGCGAGGGAGCAGTACTTC.

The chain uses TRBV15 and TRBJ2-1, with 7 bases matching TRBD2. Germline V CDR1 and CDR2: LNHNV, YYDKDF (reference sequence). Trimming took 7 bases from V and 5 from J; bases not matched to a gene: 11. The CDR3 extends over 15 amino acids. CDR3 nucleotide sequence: TGTGCCACCACTCAAAGGGAGGGAGTCCACAATGAGCAGTTCTTC. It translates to CATTQREGVHNEQFF.

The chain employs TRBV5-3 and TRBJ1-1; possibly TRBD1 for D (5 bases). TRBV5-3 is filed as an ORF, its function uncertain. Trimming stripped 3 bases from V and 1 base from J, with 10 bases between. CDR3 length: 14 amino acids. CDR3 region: CARSSGTPNTEAFF. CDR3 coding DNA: TGTGCCAGAAGCTCCGGGACTCCGAACACTGAAGCTTTCTTT.

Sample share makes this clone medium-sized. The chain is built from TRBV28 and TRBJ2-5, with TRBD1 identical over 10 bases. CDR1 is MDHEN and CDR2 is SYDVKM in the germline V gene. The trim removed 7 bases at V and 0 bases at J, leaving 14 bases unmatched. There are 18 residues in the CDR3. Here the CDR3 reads CASTVGTGEHPYQETQYF. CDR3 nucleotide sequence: TGTGCCAGCACTGTAGGGACAGGGGAACACCCGTACCAAGAGACCCAGTACTTC.

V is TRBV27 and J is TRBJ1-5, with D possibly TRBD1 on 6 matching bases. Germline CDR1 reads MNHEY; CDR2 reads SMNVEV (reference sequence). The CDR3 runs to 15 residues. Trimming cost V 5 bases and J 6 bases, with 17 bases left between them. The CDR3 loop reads CASSAGGGGLQPQHF. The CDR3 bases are TGTGCCAGCAGTGCCGGTGGGGGCGGCCTTCAGCCCCAGCATTTT.

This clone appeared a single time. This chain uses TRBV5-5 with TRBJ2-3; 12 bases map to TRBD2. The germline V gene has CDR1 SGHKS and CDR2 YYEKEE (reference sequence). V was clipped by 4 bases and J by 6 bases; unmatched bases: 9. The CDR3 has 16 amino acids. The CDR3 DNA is TGTGCCAGCAGCAGCGGACTAGCGGGGCTCGGGGATACGCAGTATTTT. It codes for CASSSGLAGLGDTQYF.

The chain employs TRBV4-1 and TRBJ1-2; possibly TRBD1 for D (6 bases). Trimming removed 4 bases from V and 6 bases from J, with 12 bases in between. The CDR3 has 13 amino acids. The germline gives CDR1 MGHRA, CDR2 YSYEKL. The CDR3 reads CASSLGGANGYTF. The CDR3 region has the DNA TGCGCCAGCAGCCTCGGGGGGGCAAATGGCTACACCTTC.

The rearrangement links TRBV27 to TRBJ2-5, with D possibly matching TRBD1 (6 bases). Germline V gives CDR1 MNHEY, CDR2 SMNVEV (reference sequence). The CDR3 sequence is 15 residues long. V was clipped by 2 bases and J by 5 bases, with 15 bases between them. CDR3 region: CASSLDAGVWETQYF. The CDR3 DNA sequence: TGTGCCAGCAGTTTAGACGCAGGGGTGTGGGAGACCCAGTACTTC.

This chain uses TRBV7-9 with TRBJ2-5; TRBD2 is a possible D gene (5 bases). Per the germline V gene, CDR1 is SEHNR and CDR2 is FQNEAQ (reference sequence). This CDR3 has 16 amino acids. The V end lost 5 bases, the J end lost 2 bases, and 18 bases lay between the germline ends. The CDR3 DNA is TGTGCCAGCAGCGCTCTCCGGGCGGACTTGCAAGAGACCCAGTACTTC. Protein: CASSALRADLQETQYF.

CDR3 loop: CASSVDSYNEQFF. In DNA form, the CDR3 reads TGTGCCAGCAGCGTCGACAGTTACAATGAGCAGTTCTTC. The genes are TRBV27 and TRBJ2-1; D perhaps matches TRBD1 (5 bases). Germline CDR1 MNHEY, CDR2 SMNVEV (reference sequence). This CDR3 region has 13 residues. V shed 6 bases and J shed 4 bases, with 10 bases lying between them.

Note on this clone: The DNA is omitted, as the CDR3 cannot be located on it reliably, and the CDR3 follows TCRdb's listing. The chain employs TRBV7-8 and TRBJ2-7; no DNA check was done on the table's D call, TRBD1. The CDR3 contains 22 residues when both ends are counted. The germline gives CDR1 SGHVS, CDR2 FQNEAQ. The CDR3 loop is CASSYSGTALRAVLRAWAEQYF.

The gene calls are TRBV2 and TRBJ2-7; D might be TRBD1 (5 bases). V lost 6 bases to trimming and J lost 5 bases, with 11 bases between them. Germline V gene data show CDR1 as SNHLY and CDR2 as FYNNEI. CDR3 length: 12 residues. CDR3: CASRGRQNEQYF. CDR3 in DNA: TGTGCCAGCAGGGGGCGACAGAACGAGCAGTACTTC.

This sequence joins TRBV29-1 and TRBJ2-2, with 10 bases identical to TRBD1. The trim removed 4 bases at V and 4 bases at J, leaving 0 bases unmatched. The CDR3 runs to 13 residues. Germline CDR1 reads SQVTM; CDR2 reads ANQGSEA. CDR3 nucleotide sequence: TGCAGCGTTGGGACAGGGGGCACCGGGGAGCTGTTTTTT. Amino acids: CSVGTGGTGELFF.

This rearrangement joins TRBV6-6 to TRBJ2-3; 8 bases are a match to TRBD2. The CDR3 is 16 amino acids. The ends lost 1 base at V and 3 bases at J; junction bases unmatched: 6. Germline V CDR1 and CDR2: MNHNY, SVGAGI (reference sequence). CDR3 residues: CASSYLRGVSTDTQYF. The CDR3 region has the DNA TGTGCCAGCAGTTACTTGCGGGGGGTTTCAACAGATACGCAGTATTTT.

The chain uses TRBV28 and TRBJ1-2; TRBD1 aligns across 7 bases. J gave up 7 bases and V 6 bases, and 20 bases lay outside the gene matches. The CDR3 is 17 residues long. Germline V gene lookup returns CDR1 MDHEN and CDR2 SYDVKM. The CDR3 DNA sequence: TGTGCCAGCAGCCCGACAGGGACATATGAGGGTATGGGTGGCTACACCTTC. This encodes CASSPTGTYEGMGGYTF.

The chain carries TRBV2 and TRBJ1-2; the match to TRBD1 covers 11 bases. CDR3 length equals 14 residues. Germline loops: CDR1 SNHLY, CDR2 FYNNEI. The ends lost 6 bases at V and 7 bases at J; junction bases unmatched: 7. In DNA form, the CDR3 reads TGTGCCAGCAGGGCGGACAGGGGGCCCGTTGGCTACACCTTC. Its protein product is CASRADRGPVGYTF.

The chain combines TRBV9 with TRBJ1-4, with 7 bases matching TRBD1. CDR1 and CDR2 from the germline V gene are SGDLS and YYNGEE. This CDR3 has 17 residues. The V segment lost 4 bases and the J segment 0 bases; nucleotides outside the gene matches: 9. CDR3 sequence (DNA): TGTGCCAGCAGCCCGTGGGGGACAGCAACAACTAATGAAAAACTGTTTTTT. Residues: CASSPWGTATTNEKLFF.

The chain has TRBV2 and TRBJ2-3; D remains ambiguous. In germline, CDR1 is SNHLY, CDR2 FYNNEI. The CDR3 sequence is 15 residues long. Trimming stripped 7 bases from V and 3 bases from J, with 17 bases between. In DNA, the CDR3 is TGTGCCAGCACTTTCCGGCCGGGTTTGACAGATACGCAGTATTTT. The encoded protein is CASTFRPGLTDTQYF.

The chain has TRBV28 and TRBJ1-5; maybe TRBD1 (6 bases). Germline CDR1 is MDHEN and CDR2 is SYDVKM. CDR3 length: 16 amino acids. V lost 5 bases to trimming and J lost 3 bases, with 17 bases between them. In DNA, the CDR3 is TGTGCCAGCAGTCCATCCCTTACAGGGTCCAATCAGCCCCAGCATTTT. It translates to CASSPSLTGSNQPQHF.